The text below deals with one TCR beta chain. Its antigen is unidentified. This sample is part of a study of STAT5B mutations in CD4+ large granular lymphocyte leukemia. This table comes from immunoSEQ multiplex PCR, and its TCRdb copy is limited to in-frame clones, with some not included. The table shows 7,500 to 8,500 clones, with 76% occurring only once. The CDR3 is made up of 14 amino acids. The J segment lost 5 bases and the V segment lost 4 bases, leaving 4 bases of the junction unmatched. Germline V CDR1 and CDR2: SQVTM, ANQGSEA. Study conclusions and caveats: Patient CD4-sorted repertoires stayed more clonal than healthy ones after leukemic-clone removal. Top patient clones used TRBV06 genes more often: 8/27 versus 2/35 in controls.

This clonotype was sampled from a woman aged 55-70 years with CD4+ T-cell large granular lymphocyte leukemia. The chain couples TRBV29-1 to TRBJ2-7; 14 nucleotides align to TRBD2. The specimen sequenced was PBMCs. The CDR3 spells CSVAGTSGGHEQYF. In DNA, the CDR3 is TGCAGCGTTGCCGGGACTAGCGGGGGCCACGAGCAGTACTTC.